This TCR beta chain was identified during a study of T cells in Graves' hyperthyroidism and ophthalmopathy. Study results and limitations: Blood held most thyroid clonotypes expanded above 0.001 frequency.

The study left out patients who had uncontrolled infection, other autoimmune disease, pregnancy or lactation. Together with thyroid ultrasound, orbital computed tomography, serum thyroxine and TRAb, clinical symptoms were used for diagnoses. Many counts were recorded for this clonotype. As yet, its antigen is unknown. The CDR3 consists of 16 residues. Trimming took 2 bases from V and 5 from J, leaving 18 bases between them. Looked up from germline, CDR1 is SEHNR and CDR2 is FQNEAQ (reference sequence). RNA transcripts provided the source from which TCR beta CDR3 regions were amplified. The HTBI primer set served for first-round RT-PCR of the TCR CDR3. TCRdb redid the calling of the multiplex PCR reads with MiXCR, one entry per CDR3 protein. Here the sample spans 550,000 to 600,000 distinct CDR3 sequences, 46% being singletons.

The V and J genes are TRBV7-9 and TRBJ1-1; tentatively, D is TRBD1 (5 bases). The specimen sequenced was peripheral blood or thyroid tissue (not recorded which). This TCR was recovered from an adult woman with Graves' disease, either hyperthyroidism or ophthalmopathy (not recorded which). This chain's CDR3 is CASSLWRGTTGTEAFF. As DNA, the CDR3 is TGTGCCAGCAGCTTATGGCGGGGCACTACTGGGACTGAAGCTTTCTTT.